This T cell receptor beta chain was observed in a study of CD8+ T cells in alopecia areata. Broader study findings: In patients, TCRs were shared less clearly than in mice, and HLA may possibly be involved. A large proportion of expanded lesional clones were detected persisting in scalp and blood during tofacitinib. Whether baseline CD8+ expansion is linked to response remains uncertain, given a single nonresponder. Elevated clonality characterized lesional scalp relative to normal scalp, particularly in alopecia totalis/universalis.

Extracted from the samples, RNA was reverse transcribed into cDNA to serve as the sequencing template. Only in-frame clones appear in the TCRdb table, and some are missing; sequencing was by immunoSEQ multiplex PCR. The table has 200,000 to 250,000 clones, less than 45% seen once. Concerning this clone itself: Its cognate antigen is unknown.

The CDR3 covers 15 residues. Losses at the gene ends were 6 bases for V and 2 bases for J; bases not matched to a gene: 4. The V gene's germline CDR1 is SNHLY and CDR2 FYNNEI. Specified treatment: oral pan-JAK inhibitor, 5-10 mg twice daily. This chain connects TRBV2 to TRBJ1-5; 10 bases are shared with TRBD1. This specimen was CD4+ T cells sorted from blood, taken around week 34, from a patient treated with tofacitinib. This TCR was sampled from a human donor with alopecia areata. Here the CDR3 DNA reads TGTGCCAGCAGAGAGACAGGGGGCGGCAATCAGCCCCAGCATTTT. Its translation is CASRETGGGNQPQHF.